This TCR beta chain was sequenced for a study of shared clonotypes between healthy human individuals. In the study overall: The cohort comprised a couple of women and a few men. Their ages spanned 18 to 49 years. Broader study findings: The study's rarefaction showed incomplete sorted-subset sequencing despite large depth. In four donors, approximately 5% of naive CD4 clonotypes appeared in common.

As concerns this clone: Antigen specificity is unknown.

Germline assignment: CDR1 SGDLS and CDR2 YYNGEE. Trimming took 0 bases from V and 5 from J, leaving 4 bases between them. The CDR3 totals 12 residues. Genomic DNA (from each subset) was split evenly across several immunoSEQ plates. Clones were read by immunoSEQ multiplex PCR, and TCRdb kept only the in-frame ones, dropping some. This sample yields about 2.4 million clones, of which over 85% are seen a single time; roughly 0.39% belongs to the top ten. The chain is built from TRBV9 and TRBJ2-3, with unresolved D. Sequenced input: naive CD4+ T cells from PBMCs. Subset described: CD45RA+ positively selected. The origin of this receptor is a man younger than 35 in good health. Some clones in this sample may be carry-over from other donors' samples. The CDR3 region has the DNA TGTGCCAGCAGCGTAGATATAGATACGCAGTATTTT. Its translation: CASSVDIDTQYF.